What follows describes a single T cell receptor (beta chain). The data were taken from a study of blood T cell repertoires in COVID-19. CDR1 is KGHSH, CDR2 LQKENI, per germline. This CDR3 has 15 residues. J was trimmed by 0 bases and V by 3 bases; bases with no gene match: 2. The table came from immunoSEQ multiplex PCR; TCRdb's copy has only in-frame clones and leaves some out. There are a few hundred thousand clones in the sample; around 90% occur only once, and around 0.8% lies in the top ten. The TCR comes from a woman in her twenties or thirties with acute or convalescent COVID-19. The sequenced sample was peripheral blood. The gene calls are TRBV18 and TRBJ1-5; TRBD1 agrees at 7 bases. CDR3 bases: TGTGCCAGCTCACCGGGACAGTATAGCAATCAGCCCCAGCATTTT. Its translation: CASSPGQYSNQPQHF.